The subject of this entry is one T cell receptor (beta chain). What it binds is unknown. The data were obtained in a study of T cell responses to AZD1222 COVID-19 vaccine. This table comes from immunoSEQ multiplex PCR, and its TCRdb copy is limited to in-frame clones, with some not included. The sample includes over 100,000 clones, around 89% of them seen just once. Overall study results and limits: Two AZD1222 administrations were followed by greater Spike-specific TCR breadth and depth. Donors were mostly white British, more females; clonal diversity possibly underestimated. Nearly half of the spike-specific TCRs reportedly recognize variant regions that carry no mutations. Seropositive status at baseline applied to only 5 or 6 AZD1222 recipients.

This CDR3 has 15 amino acids. From germline, CDR1 is SGDLS and CDR2 YYNGEE. V lost 0 bases, J lost 4 bases, and 13 bases lay in between. The chain links TRBV9 to TRBJ1-1; D is undetermined. The receptor's source is an adult in good health. Sample: peripheral blood, taken on day 0 of AZD1222 vaccination. The CDR3 DNA follows: TGTGCCAGCAGCGTAGGGGCGGAAGGTAGCACTGAAGCTTTCTTT. Protein: CASSVGAEGSTEAFF. Filled out from reference TRBV9 and TRBJ1-1, the complete variable domain reads DSGVTQTPKHLITATGQRVTLRCSPRSGDLSVYWYQQSLDQGLQFLIQYYNGEERAKGNILERFSAQQFPDLHSELNLSSLELGDSALYFCASSVGAEGSTEAFFGQGTRLTVV.